The 5 T cell receptor beta chains in this list originate from one sample, sequenced in a study of blood T cell repertoires in COVID-19. TCRdb's copy holds only in-frame clones and misses some; the assay was immunoSEQ multiplex PCR. This table has some 300,000 clones, nearly 90% appearing once. Specimen: PBMCs or T cells enriched from blood (not recorded which). These receptors were collected from a woman in her fifties or sixties who had been exposed to COVID-19.

The gene calls are TRBV5-4 and TRBJ1-4; D ambiguous. Deletions cut 4 bases from V and 0 bases from J, with 13 bases between. From germline, CDR1 is SGHNT and CDR2 YYREEE (reference sequence). The CDR3 sequence is 16 residues long. The CDR3 coding sequence is TGTGCCAGCAGCGACGGGAAGATTGCAACTAATGAAAAACTGTTTTTT. It encodes CASSDGKIATNEKLFF.

The rearrangement links TRBV7-2 to TRBJ1-5; TRBD1 matches at 11 bases. The V gene's germline CDR1 is SGHTA and CDR2 FQGNSA. V shed 5 bases and J 8 bases; nucleotides not matched to a gene: 14. There are 17 residues in the CDR3. The CDR3 region is CASSPPPDRGHQEPQHF. Here the CDR3 DNA reads TGTGCCAGCAGCCCCCCGCCGGACAGGGGGCATCAAGAGCCCCAGCATTTT.

The chain links TRBV10-2 to TRBJ2-7; D unresolved. The V end lost 7 bases, the J end lost 0 bases, and 7 bases lay between the germline ends. This CDR3 has 12 residues. The germline V gene has CDR1 WSHSY and CDR2 SAAADI. CDR3 in amino acids: CASTQNSYEQYF. The CDR3 DNA reads TGCGCCAGCACCCAGAACTCCTACGAGCAGTACTTC.

This clone was counted only a few times. The rearrangement uses TRBV2 and TRBJ1-1; TRBD1 might be the D (5 bases). CDR3 size: 12 residues. Germline V CDR1 and CDR2: SNHLY, FYNNEI. The V gene lost 6 bases and the J gene lost 6 bases, with 11 bases spanning the gap. This chain's CDR3 is CASRFRAAEAFF. Here the CDR3 DNA reads TGTGCCAGCAGGTTCAGGGCCGCTGAAGCTTTCTTT.

The CDR3 sequence is CASSLLPAGSGSYNEQFF. In DNA form, the CDR3 reads TGCGCCAGCAGCTTGTTACCTGCCGGGAGCGGATCCTACAATGAGCAGTTCTTC. The chain employs TRBV5-1 and TRBJ2-1, with D perhaps TRBD2 (6 bases). V dropped 1 base and J dropped 1 base, with 18 bases sitting between them. CDR1 and CDR2 (germline): SGHRS, YFSETQ. The CDR3 length is 18 residues.